Below, one TCR beta chain is given with its context. Antigen unknown. TCRdb fed the reads into MiXCR, producing one record per CDR3 protein. The sample has 830,000 or so distinct CDR3 sequences, about 33% seen once. The source of the sample is a study of T cell repertoires in cytomegalovirus infection. The overall study: Indicated by public TCR beta signatures were CMV infection and matching HLA type. Study outcomes and limitations: Adding up the frequency of public TCR beta families identified people who carried CMV plus the relevant HLA. Predominance within the ex vivo response was attributable to HLA-C-restricted CMV-specific TCR beta clonotypes.

Germline V gene data show CDR1 as MNHEY and CDR2 as SVGAGI. The CDR3 length is 19 residues. The V end was cut by 7 bases, the J end by 2 bases, with 27 bases between. This receptor was taken from a human donor in good health (CMV status not recorded). Some clones in this sample may be carry-over from other donors' samples. The material sequenced was cultured CD8+ T cells from PBMCs, taken from culture after CMV antigen stimulation. The V call is TRBV6-5, the J call TRBJ1-5; D might be TRBD1 (5 bases). This CDR3 is CASTPSRRRQPKGNQPQHF. DNA for the CDR3: TGTGCCAGCACCCCATCCCGAAGGAGACAGCCGAAGGGCAATCAGCCCCAGCATTTT.